This T cell receptor (beta chain) was identified during a study of blood T cell repertoires in COVID-19. Trimming removed 0 bases from V and 5 bases from J; junction bases left unmatched: 15. This CDR3 has 18 amino acids. CDR1 is SGDLS, CDR2 YYNGEE, per germline. Profiled with immunoSEQ multiplex PCR; TCRdb holds only in-frame clones, not every one. The sample carries around 86,000 clones, 70% to 85% recorded once. The sequence came from a human donor in a cohort sampled during active COVID-19. This chain uses TRBV9 with TRBJ2-5; 8 nucleotides agree with TRBD2. The sequenced material came from peripheral blood. CDR3 region: CASSVGEWVAGYRETQYF. The CDR3 DNA reads TGTGCCAGCAGCGTAGGGGAATGGGTAGCGGGATACCGGGAGACCCAGTACTTC.